This entry lists 29 T cell receptor beta chains sequenced from one sample in a study of blood T cell repertoires in COVID-19. TCRdb keeps only in-frame clones here, not all; method: immunoSEQ multiplex PCR. The profile shows some 50,000 clones, approximately 90% of them singletons. The sequencing sample was made of peripheral blood. All receptors derive from a human donor in a cohort sampled during active COVID-19.

The gene calls are TRBV2 and TRBJ2-1, with D unresolved. The CDR3 has 14 amino acids. Germline V gene lookup returns CDR1 SNHLY and CDR2 FYNNEI. V was clipped by 7 bases and J by 0 bases, with 10 bases between them. The CDR3 here is CASNYYSSYNEQFF. CDR3 nucleotides: TGTGCCAGCAACTACTATAGCTCCTACAATGAGCAGTTCTTC.

The chain is built from TRBV2 and TRBJ2-2, with 11 bases identical to TRBD1. Germline CDR1 SNHLY, CDR2 FYNNEI. The CDR3 is 15 residues long. Trimming removed 6 bases from V and 6 bases from J; junction bases left unmatched: 6. The CDR3 reads CASRGTGGGAGELFF. In DNA form, the CDR3 reads TGTGCCAGCAGGGGGACAGGGGGTGGGGCCGGGGAGCTGTTTTTT.

J is TRBJ2-7 and V is TRBV6-5; D is ambiguous. Trimming left V 4 bases short and J 1 base short, with 11 bases between. This CDR3 comprises 14 residues. Germline V gene data show CDR1 as MNHEY and CDR2 as SVGAGI. CDR3 loop: CASSSAYKSYEQYF. CDR3 sequence (DNA): TGTGCCAGCAGTTCTGCCTATAAATCCTACGAGCAGTACTTC.

This clone was counted once. This chain joins TRBV12-5 and TRBJ2-7; D might be TRBD1 (6 bases). This CDR3 is 14 amino acids long. V was shortened by 4 bases and J by 3 bases, with 13 bases between the two germline ends. From germline, CDR1 is LGHNT and CDR2 FRNRAP. The CDR3: CASGSGQSGYEQYF. DNA for the CDR3: TGTGCTAGTGGTTCCGGACAGAGTGGCTACGAGCAGTACTTC.

The chain is built from TRBV18 and TRBJ1-2, with 8 nucleotides matching TRBD1. Germline values: CDR1 KGHSH, CDR2 LQKENI. V lost 3 bases to trimming and J lost 3 bases; unmatched junction nucleotides: 3. The CDR3 consists of 14 residues. CDR3 residues: CASSPGQADYGYTF. The CDR3 DNA reads TGTGCCAGCTCACCGGGACAGGCAGACTATGGCTACACCTTC.

The rearrangement joins TRBV4-1 to TRBJ2-7, with a weak D call TRBD1 (6 bases). Trimming shortened V by 3 bases and J by 4 bases, and 13 bases separated the two germline ends. The CDR3 length is 14 residues. Germline V lookup: CDR1 MGHRA, CDR2 YSYEKL. CDR3 region: CASSHRGLGYEQYF. CDR3 sequence (DNA): TGCGCCAGCAGCCACAGGGGCTTAGGATACGAGCAGTACTTC.

V is TRBV27 and J is TRBJ1-2; 9 positions match TRBD1. The CDR3 is made up of 15 amino acids. Trimming took 1 base from V and 2 from J; bases not matched to a gene: 2. Germline V gene data show CDR1 as MNHEY and CDR2 as SMNVEV (reference sequence). As DNA, the CDR3 is TGTGCCAGCAGTTTATTGACAGGGGGAAACTATGGCTACACCTTC. Its protein is CASSLLTGGNYGYTF.

The chain joins TRBV18 to TRBJ2-1; 9 positions match TRBD2. V lost 1 base, J lost 1 base, and 2 bases stayed unmatched. Germline CDR1 is KGHSH and CDR2 is LQKENI. The CDR3 length is 16 residues. The CDR3 DNA reads as TGTGCCAGCTCACCACGGAGCGGGGGGTCCTACAATGAGCAGTTCTTC. This gives the protein CASSPRSGGSYNEQFF.

V is TRBV7-7 and J is TRBJ1-2, with 9 bases identical to TRBD1. CDR1 is SSHAT and CDR2 is FNYEAQ in the germline V gene (reference sequence). The CDR3 loop spans 16 amino acids. V trimming: 5 bases; J trimming: 4 bases; junction bases outside the gene matches: 11. The CDR3 here is CASSHDRDRERYGYTF. As DNA, the CDR3 is TGTGCCAGCAGCCACGACCGGGACAGGGAACGCTATGGCTACACCTTC.

For this clone: The identical CDR3 is also encoded by other nucleotide sequences in the sample. J is TRBJ1-1 and V is TRBV28, with 9 bases fitting TRBD1. The trim removed 4 bases at V and 0 bases at J, leaving 3 bases unmatched. The CDR3 spans 15 residues. Germline CDR1 MDHEN, CDR2 SYDVKM. This chain's CDR3 is CASSSGQGMNTEAFF. The CDR3 region has the DNA TGTGCCAGCAGTTCGGGACAGGGAATGAACACTGAAGCTTTCTTT.

This CDR3 reads CASSLTGSGIYGYEQYF. Written as DNA, the CDR3 is TGTGCCAGCAGCCTCACGGGGAGCGGGATCTATGGCTACGAGCAGTACTTC. The chain uses TRBV7-9 and TRBJ2-7; 7 nucleotides line up with TRBD2. The CDR3 sequence is 17 residues long. The germline CDR1 and CDR2 sequences are SEHNR and FQNEAQ (reference sequence). The ends lost 5 bases at V and 3 bases at J; junction bases unmatched: 16.

V is TRBV6-5 and J is TRBJ1-2; TRBD1 matches 9 bases. The CDR3 consists of 13 residues. V was clipped by 6 bases and J by 8 bases; unmatched bases: 7. Germline V gene sequence: CDR1 MNHEY, CDR2 SVGAGI. CDR3 in DNA: TGTGCCAGCAGCCTGACAGGGGGAAACGGCTACACCTTC. Amino acid sequence: CASSLTGGNGYTF.

This chain connects TRBV27 to TRBJ1-4; D call uncertain. The CDR3 is made up of 14 amino acids. Germline CDR1 and CDR2: MNHEY and SMNVEV (reference sequence). The V gene lost 0 bases and the J gene lost 3 bases, with 5 bases spanning the gap. CDR3: CASSLSRSNEKLFF. DNA of the CDR3: TGTGCCAGCAGTTTATCCAGATCTAATGAAAAACTGTTTTTT.

The CDR3 nucleotides read TGTGCCAGTAGTTCCCAGGGTAATCAGCCCCAGCATTTT. The encoded protein is CASSSQGNQPQHF. V usage is TRBV19 and J usage is TRBJ1-5; weak D call: TRBD1 (5 bases). Germline V gene data show CDR1 as LNHDA and CDR2 as SQIVND (reference sequence). The CDR3 totals 13 residues. Trimming removed 5 bases at V and 4 bases at J, with 9 bases between.

The V gene is TRBV5-1, the J gene TRBJ2-1; 8 nucleotides line up with TRBD1. V lost 3 bases, J lost 3 bases, and 2 bases stayed unmatched. The CDR3 sequence is 14 residues long. The germline CDR1 and CDR2 sequences are SGHRS and YFSETQ. The CDR3 region is CASSYTGGYNEQFF. Written as DNA, the CDR3 is TGCGCCAGCAGCTACACAGGGGGCTACAATGAGCAGTTCTTC. Looking up the rest from reference TRBV5-1 and TRBJ2-1 gives the full variable domain: KAGVTQTPRYLIKTRGQQVTLSCSPISGHRSVSWYQQTPGQGLQFLFEYFSETQRNKGNFPGRFSGRQFSNSRSEMNVSTLELGDSALYLCASSYTGGYNEQFFGPGTRLTVL.

The CDR3 bases are TGTGCCAGTAGTATAGTCGCAGGGCACACTGAAGCTTTCTTT. It is translated as CASSIVAGHTEAFF. This rearrangement joins TRBV19 to TRBJ1-1, with D possibly being TRBD1 (5 bases). Trimming removed 1 base from V and 3 bases from J, with 9 bases in between. CDR1 is LNHDA, CDR2 SQIVND, per germline (reference sequence). This CDR3 region has 14 residues.

This chain links TRBV11-2 with TRBJ2-1; TRBD2 is a possible D gene (5 bases). The CDR3 spans 14 residues. CDR1 is SGHAT and CDR2 is FQNNGV in the germline V gene. Trimming took off 0 bases at V and 8 bases at J, with 11 bases between the two ends. CDR3 coding DNA: TGTGCCAGCAGCTTAGAACTAGATGGCGATGAGCAGTTCTTC. Protein sequence: CASSLELDGDEQFF.

The sample holds one count of this clone. This chain joins TRBV7-9 and TRBJ2-7; D possibly corresponds to TRBD2 (5 bases). With 5 bases removed from V and 7 bases from J, the gap between germline ends came to 18 bases. Germline values: CDR1 SEHNR, CDR2 FQNEAQ (reference sequence). The CDR3 length is 14 residues. This CDR3 reads CASSQGLSGSEQYF. The CDR3 coding sequence is TGTGCCAGCAGCCAAGGACTGTCAGGATCAGAGCAGTACTTC.

V and J are TRBV12-3 or TRBV12-4 and TRBJ2-3; maybe TRBD1 (6 bases). The germline V and J ends were trimmed by 7 bases and 2 bases, with 7 bases remaining between them. The CDR3 is made up of 12 amino acids. CDR3 bases: TGTGCCAGCAACAGGGACACAGATACGCAGTATTTT. Protein sequence: CASNRDTDTQYF.

Here the CDR3 DNA reads TGTGCCAGCAGCTTGCCCCAGGGACAATACAATGAGCAGTTCTTC. Translation: CASSLPQGQYNEQFF. The V and J genes are TRBV5-4 and TRBJ2-1, with a possible D match to TRBD1 (6 bases). Looked up from germline, CDR1 is SGHNT and CDR2 is YYREEE (reference sequence). This CDR3 spans 15 amino acids. Trimming took 1 base from V and 4 from J, leaving 12 bases between them.

J is TRBJ1-1 and V is TRBV29-1, with unresolved D. CDR1 is SQVTM and CDR2 is ANQGSEA in the germline V gene. With 6 bases removed from V and 0 bases from J, the gap between germline ends came to 8 bases. The length of the CDR3 is 12 residues. CDR3 nucleotide sequence: TGCAGCGTGAAGGGAGTGAACACTGAAGCTTTCTTT. This codes for CSVKGVNTEAFF.

The DNA for the CDR3 is TGCAGTGCTAGTGGCGGGAATCAGCCCCAGCATTTT. This gives the protein CSASGGNQPQHF. This chain links TRBV20-1 with TRBJ1-5; D gene unclear. The CDR3 extends over 12 amino acids. Germline CDR1 reads DFQATT; CDR2 reads SNEGSKA (reference sequence). The V end was cut by 3 bases, the J end by 4 bases, with 7 bases between.

V and J are TRBV18 and TRBJ1-2; possible D gene TRBD1, 6 bases. V dropped 3 bases and J dropped 3 bases, with 11 bases sitting between them. The germline CDR1 and CDR2 sequences are KGHSH and LQKENI. The CDR3 length is 14 residues. The CDR3 nucleotides read TGTGCCAGCTCACCTACAGGGAGCGACTATGGCTACACCTTC. This sequence encodes CASSPTGSDYGYTF.

The gene calls are TRBV9 and TRBJ2-2; D remains ambiguous. Germline V gene sequence: CDR1 SGDLS, CDR2 YYNGEE. The CDR3 is made up of 15 amino acids. V was clipped by 0 bases and J by 4 bases, with 10 bases between them. The CDR3 spells CASSVALAVTGELFF. DNA of the CDR3: TGTGCCAGCAGCGTAGCTCTTGCAGTCACCGGGGAGCTGTTTTTT.

This clone was seen more than once but under ten times. This chain links TRBV5-4 with TRBJ2-7; D gene uncertain. The germline gives CDR1 SGHNT, CDR2 YYREEE (reference sequence). The CDR3 spans 14 residues. Trimming shortened V by 0 bases and J by 1 base, and 8 bases separated the two germline ends. CDR3: CASSLGGSSYEQYF. DNA for the CDR3: TGTGCCAGCAGCTTGGGAGGATCTTCCTACGAGCAGTACTTC.

The table lists this clone with a few counts. This sequence joins TRBV7-9 and TRBJ1-1, with TRBD1 matching 7 bases. Losses at the gene ends were 7 bases for V and 2 bases for J; bases not matched to a gene: 7. CDR1 is SEHNR, CDR2 FQNEAQ, per germline (reference sequence). The CDR3 length is 14 residues. The CDR3 DNA reads as TGTGCCAGCACCCCTCACAGGGGAAACACTGAAGCTTTCTTT. This gives the protein CASTPHRGNTEAFF. The variable domain in full, with the rest retrieved from reference TRBV7-9 and TRBJ1-1, is DTGVSQNPRHKITKRGQNVTFRCDPISEHNRLYWYRQTLGQGPEFLTYFQNEAQLEKSRLLSDRFSAERPKGSFSTLEIQRTEQGDSAMYLCASTPHRGNTEAFFGQGTRLTVV.

This clone is a singleton in its sample. CDR3: CASRLGGGRTDTQYF. The CDR3 coding sequence is TGTGCCAGCCGCCTCGGTGGGGGGAGAACAGATACGCAGTATTTT. The V and J genes are TRBV6-5 and TRBJ2-3, with a tentative D call TRBD2 (6 bases). The CDR3 extends over 15 amino acids. Between the trimmed V and J ends, which lost 8 bases and 3 bases, there was a span of 18 bases. Germline V gene lookup returns CDR1 MNHEY and CDR2 SVGAGI.

This clone was counted a single time. As DNA, the CDR3 is TGTGCCAGCAGCCGCCTCGGGGGGGCCGGGGAGCTGTTTTTT. Translation gives CASSRLGGAGELFF. The V gene is TRBV27, the J gene TRBJ2-2; 8 bases agree with TRBD2. J gave up 6 bases and V 6 bases, and 6 bases lay outside the gene matches. In germline, CDR1 is MNHEY, CDR2 SMNVEV (reference sequence). This CDR3 spans 14 amino acids.

With respect to this clone: The junction does not match germline at one end; this may be a read error. The J gene is TRBJ1-5, the V gene TRBV28; D is undetermined. CDR1 MDHEN and CDR2 SYDVKM come from the germline V gene. This CDR3 has 11 residues. CDR3 loop: CASSLSTLRYF. The CDR3, as DNA: TGTGCCAGCAGTTTATCCACCCTCCGGTATTTT.